This T cell receptor beta chain was captured in a study of blood T cell repertoires in COVID-19. Data came from immunoSEQ multiplex PCR; TCRdb stores just in-frame clones and leaves some out. The repertoire holds 390,000 or so clones, with roughly nine tenths as singletons. Unmatched junction bases numbered 6, after V lost 4 bases and J lost 6 bases. Germline V CDR1 and CDR2: KGHDR, SFDVKD. This CDR3 has 15 residues. The recovered donors of Cohort 3 showed two negative PCRs, clearance, or symptom resolution. The chain uses TRBV24-1 and TRBJ1-4, with TRBD1 matching over 8 bases. The receptor was isolated from a man between 18 and 35 years old who had recovered from COVID-19. The sample comprised PBMCs or T cells enriched from blood (not recorded which). CDR3 region: CATSDPGQGYEKLFF. The CDR3 bases are TGTGCCACCAGTGACCCCGGACAGGGTTATGAAAAACTGTTTTTT.